Shown below are 8 T cell receptor beta chains from a single sample sequenced in a study of blood T cells in healthy people across ages. Primers used in a second PCR of roughly 6 to 11 cycles were a sample-barcoded 5' primer and a J-beta primer mix. TCRdb itself ran the 5' RACE reads through MiXCR, one entry per CDR3 protein. The sample includes about 680,000 distinct CDR3 sequences, 49% of them seen just once. Material for sequencing was blood. The receptors were gathered from a woman aged 60-70 years in good health.

For this clonotype: At one end the junction does not follow the germline gene, possibly because of a read error. The chain recombines TRBV6-5 with TRBJ2-1; D is perhaps TRBD2 (7 bases). Germline V gene data show CDR1 as MNHEY and CDR2 as SVGAGI. This CDR3 region has 14 residues. The CDR3 is CASSTRRGRNVQFF. CDR3 DNA: TGTGCCAGCAGTACCCGGCGGGGGCGCAATGTGCAGTTCTTC.

The V call is TRBV18, the J call TRBJ2-7; TRBD1 matches 7 bases. This CDR3 spans 16 amino acids. Germline-derived CDR1 and CDR2 are KGHSH and LQKENI. The V gene end was trimmed by 4 bases and the J gene end by 3 bases; junction bases not matched to a gene: 12. CDR3 residues: CASSQTRDSGNYEQYF. CDR3 nucleotides: TGTGCCAGCTCACAGACCCGGGACAGTGGGAACTACGAGCAGTACTTC.

The rearrangement links TRBV5-1 to TRBJ2-7; 7 positions match TRBD2. V was pared by 4 bases and J by 7 bases, with 14 bases of the junction left unmatched. CDR3 length: 15 amino acids. Germline V gene sequence: CDR1 SGHRS, CDR2 YFSETQ. CDR3 nucleotide sequence: TGCGCCAGCAGCCCTAGCGGACCCCCCTACAATGAGCAGTACTTC. As protein: CASSPSGPPYNEQYF.

The V and J genes are TRBV9 and TRBJ2-5; D might be TRBD2 (5 bases). The CDR3 has 17 residues. The germline CDR1 and CDR2 sequences are SGDLS and YYNGEE. The V gene lost 0 bases and the J gene lost 2 bases, with 17 bases spanning the gap. As DNA, the CDR3 is TGTGCCAGCAGCGTAGGCGGAGGTAGCTTGGGTCAAGAGACCCAGTACTTC. This gives the protein CASSVGGGSLGQETQYF.

The table lists this clonotype with many counts. The chain couples TRBV7-2 to TRBJ2-6; D gene uncertain. Per germline, CDR1 SGHTA and CDR2 FQGNSA. V was trimmed by 6 bases and J by 2 bases, leaving 5 bases between them. There are 13 residues in the CDR3. The CDR3 reads CASREAGANVLTF. The CDR3 DNA follows: TGTGCCAGCAGGGAAGCTGGGGCCAACGTCCTGACTTTC. Based on the CDR3 plus reference TRBV7-2 and TRBJ2-6, the full variable domain is GAGVSQSPSNKVTEKGKDVELRCDPISGHTALYWYRQSLGQGLEFLIYFQGNSAPDKSGLPSDRFSAERTGGSVSTLTIQRTQQEDSAVYLCASREAGANVLTFGAGSRLTVL.

V is TRBV9 and J is TRBJ2-1, with 11 nucleotides matching TRBD2. The CDR3 spans 15 residues. V trimming: 3 bases; J trimming: 10 bases; junction bases outside the gene matches: 9. The germline CDR1 and CDR2 sequences are SGDLS and YYNGEE. Here the CDR3 reads CASSAIAGGPGEQFF. As DNA, the CDR3 is TGTGCCAGCAGCGCCATAGCGGGAGGGCCGGGGGAGCAGTTCTTC.

The chain is built from TRBV9 and TRBJ2-4, with 7 positions matching TRBD2. This CDR3 comprises 14 residues. J lost 8 bases, V lost 4 bases, and 9 bases had no gene match. Germline CDR1 is SGDLS and CDR2 is YYNGEE. The CDR3 loop is CASSPPGLEYIQYF. DNA for the CDR3: TGTGCCAGCAGCCCCCCCGGACTAGAATACATTCAGTACTTC. Complete variable domain (other parts from reference TRBV9 and TRBJ2-4): DSGVTQTPKHLITATGQRVTLRCSPRSGDLSVYWYQQSLDQGLQFLIQYYNGEERAKGNILERFSAQQFPDLHSELNLSSLELGDSALYFCASSPPGLEYIQYFGAGTRLSVL.

Only a few counts were recorded for this clonotype. J is TRBJ2-7 and V is TRBV11-2; the match to TRBD1 covers 10 bases. V lost 1 base and J lost 3; bases outside the gene matches: 6. This CDR3 has 16 residues. Germline V CDR1 and CDR2: SGHAT, FQNNGV. The DNA for the CDR3 is TGTGCCAGCAGCTTAGCGCGGGACAGGGGTGGCTACGAGCAGTACTTC. Its protein product is CASSLARDRGGYEQYF.